These T cell receptor beta chains were read from a single sample in a study of post-analysis software for immune sequencing data. MiXCR, applied by TCRdb to the PCR reads, yields one record per CDR3 protein. Of hundreds of thousands of distinct CDR3 sequences in the sample, 59% are singletons; the top ten hold around 11%. The source material was blood. Receptors were obtained from a girl aged 2 to 10 with multiple sclerosis. The CDR3 runs from the conserved cysteine through the conserved F or W. A D gene is named only where the DNA matches it firmly. Size tells how often a clone was seen (once, few, many) or the class of an expanded clone, and some rows leave it out.

TRBJ2-1	TRBV12-3/TRBV12-4	-	TRBD2	TGTGCCAGCATCTTGACTAGCGGGGGCTCCTACAATGAGCAGTTCTTC	CASILTSGGSYNEQFF
TRBJ2-5	TRBV20-1	few	-	TGCAGTGCTAGCGGGGCACAAGAGACCCAGTACTTC	CSASGAQETQYF
TRBJ2-3	TRBV15	few	-	TGTGCCACAGCAGAGAGGCTAACAGATACGCAGTATTTT	CATAERLTDTQYF
TRBJ2-1	TRBV15	-	-	TGTGCCATCGGGCCGTCCTACAATGAGCAGTTCTTC	CAIGPSYNEQFF
TRBJ1-1	TRBV6-5	-	-	TGTGCCAGCACTCGGGGGCTCCCTCTTTTAAACACTGAAGCTTTCTTT	CASTRGLPLLNTEAFF
TRBJ1-5	TRBV3-1	-	TRBD1	TGTGCCAGCAGCAGGGGGCCAGGCAATCAGCCCCAGCATTTT	CASSRGPGNQPQHF
TRBJ2-4	TRBV20-1	few	-	TGCAGTGCTAAAACGGGACTTAACTCCTACAATGAGCAGTACTTC	CSAKTGLNSYNEQYF
TRBJ2-1	TRBV27	-	TRBD2	TGTGCCAGCAGTTCGACTAGCGGGGGGGTATGGGAGCAGTTCTTC	CASSSTSGGVWEQFF
TRBJ2-1	TRBV4-2	once	TRBD2	TGTGCCAGCAGCCAAGACGCGACTAGCGGGGGGGCCGGCAATGAGCAGTTCTTC	CASSQDATSGGAGNEQFF
TRBJ2-5	TRBV20-1	few	TRBD1	TGCAGTGCACAGGGACAGGGAGTAGGAGAGACCCAGTACTTC	CSAQGQGVGETQYF
TRBJ2-5	TRBV7-9	-	TRBD2	TGTGCCAGCAGCTTAGCCGGACTAGCCGAAGAGACCCAGTACTTC	CASSLAGLAEETQYF
TRBJ2-1	TRBV20-1	-	-	TGCAGTGCTGATGGAGAGACGGCCCAGTTCTTC	CSADGETAQFF
TRBJ2-5	TRBV5-1	-	-	TGCGCCAGCACCCAATCGGGACAACGAGAGACCCAGTACTTC	CASTQSGQRETQYF
TRBJ2-1	TRBV20-1	-	-	TGCAGTGCTGATCGGCCTAGCGATTACAATGAGCAGTTCTTC	CSADRPSDYNEQFF
TRBJ1-2	TRBV24-1	few	-	TGTGCCACCAGTGATAATGAAGGGTGGACCTATGGCTACACCTTC	CATSDNEGWTYGYTF